The T cell receptor beta chain described here comes from a study of tumor-infiltrating lymphocytes in primary liver carcinoma. For each extraction, RNA and DNA were obtained together from about 20-30 mg of unsorted bulk tissue. Study-wide findings and caveats: Only around 7.5-24% of top clones occurred in all five tumor regions.

Concerning this clonotype itself: Its antigen is currently unknown. The germline gene is not matched at one end of the junction; a read error may be the cause.

From germline, CDR1 is SGHAT and CDR2 FQDESV (reference sequence). This CDR3 contains 13 residues. A primer matching the constant region was used to make TCR beta cDNA from approximately 0.45 ug of total RNA. Three nested multiplex PCR rounds, a slightly modified ARM-PCR, produced the libraries for TCR beta. In the first two PCR rounds, TRBV1-TRBV30 forward primers were paired with a C-beta reverse primer, and each round lasted roughly 10 cycles. TCRdb itself ran the multiplex PCR reads through MiXCR, one entry per CDR3 protein. The sample shows tens of thousands of distinct CDR3 sequences, 60% to 80% of them seen only once.

The chain joins TRBV11-1 to TRBJ2-2, with TRBD1 as a possible D gene (6 bases). The TCR comes from a man aged 35 to 55 with primary liver carcinoma and hepatitis B virus infection. Sequencing was performed on liver tumor tissue from sampling region 5. Documented subset: tumor region T5, tumor centre. CDR3: CTSNFWDTGKLFF. In nucleotides, the CDR3 is TGTACCAGCAACTTTTGGGACACCGGGAAGCTGTTTTTT.